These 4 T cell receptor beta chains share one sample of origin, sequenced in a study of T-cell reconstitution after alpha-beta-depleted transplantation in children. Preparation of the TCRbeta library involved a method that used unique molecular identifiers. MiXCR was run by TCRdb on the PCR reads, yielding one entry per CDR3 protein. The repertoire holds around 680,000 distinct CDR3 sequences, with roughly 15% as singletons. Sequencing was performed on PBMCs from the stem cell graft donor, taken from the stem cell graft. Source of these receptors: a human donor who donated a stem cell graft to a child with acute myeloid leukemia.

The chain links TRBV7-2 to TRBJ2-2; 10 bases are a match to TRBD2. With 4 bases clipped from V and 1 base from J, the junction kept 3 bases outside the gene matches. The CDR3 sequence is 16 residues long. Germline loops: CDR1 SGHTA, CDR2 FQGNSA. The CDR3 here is CASSSLAGVNTGELFF. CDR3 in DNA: TGTGCCAGCAGCTCGCTAGCGGGGGTGAACACCGGGGAGCTGTTTTTT.

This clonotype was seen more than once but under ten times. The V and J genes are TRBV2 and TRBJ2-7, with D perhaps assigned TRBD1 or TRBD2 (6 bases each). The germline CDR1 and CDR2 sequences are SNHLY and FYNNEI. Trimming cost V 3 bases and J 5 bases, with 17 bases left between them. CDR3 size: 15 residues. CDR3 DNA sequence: TGTGCCAGCAGTGATACCGCCAGGGGAGGCGACGAGCAGTACGTC. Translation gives CASSDTARGGDEQYV.

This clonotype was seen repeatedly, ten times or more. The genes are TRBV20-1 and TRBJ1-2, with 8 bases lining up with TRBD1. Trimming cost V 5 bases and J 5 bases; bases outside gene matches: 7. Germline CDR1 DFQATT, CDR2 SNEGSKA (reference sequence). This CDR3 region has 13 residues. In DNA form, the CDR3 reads TGCAGTGCTTCGGACAGGGAACAATATGGCTACACCTTC. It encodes CSASDREQYGYTF.

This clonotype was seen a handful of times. The CDR3 here is CASSLNREETQYF. The CDR3, as DNA: TGTGCCAGCAGCTTAAACCGAGAAGAGACCCAGTACTTC. The genes are TRBV7-9 and TRBJ2-5; no reliable D call. Deletions cut 2 bases from V and 3 bases from J, with 7 bases between. Germline loops: CDR1 SEHNR, CDR2 FQNEAQ (reference sequence). The length of the CDR3 is 13 residues.